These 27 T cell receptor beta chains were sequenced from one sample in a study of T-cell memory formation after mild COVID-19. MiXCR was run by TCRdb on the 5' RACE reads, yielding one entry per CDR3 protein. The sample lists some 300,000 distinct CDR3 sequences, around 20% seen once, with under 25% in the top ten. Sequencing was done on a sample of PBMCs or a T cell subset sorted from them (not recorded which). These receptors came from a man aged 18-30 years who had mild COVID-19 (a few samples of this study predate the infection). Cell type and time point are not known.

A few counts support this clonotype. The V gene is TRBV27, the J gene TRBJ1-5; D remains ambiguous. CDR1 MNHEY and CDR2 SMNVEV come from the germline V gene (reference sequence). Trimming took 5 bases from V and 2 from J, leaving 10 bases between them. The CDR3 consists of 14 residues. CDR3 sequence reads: CASSRTSGNQPQHF. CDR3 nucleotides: TGTGCCAGCAGTCGAACTTCTGGCAATCAGCCCCAGCATTTT.

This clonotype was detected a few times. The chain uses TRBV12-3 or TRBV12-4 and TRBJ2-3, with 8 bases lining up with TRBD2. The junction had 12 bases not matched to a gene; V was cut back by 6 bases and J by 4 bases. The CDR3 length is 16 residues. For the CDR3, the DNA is TGTGCCAGCAGCCCTTGGGGTAGCGGGGCCTCAGATACGCAGTATTTT. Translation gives CASSPWGSGASDTQYF.

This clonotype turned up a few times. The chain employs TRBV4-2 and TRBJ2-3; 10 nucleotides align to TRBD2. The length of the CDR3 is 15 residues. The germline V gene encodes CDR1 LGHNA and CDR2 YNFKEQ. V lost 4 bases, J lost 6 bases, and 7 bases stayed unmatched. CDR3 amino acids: CASSRGLAVSDTQYF. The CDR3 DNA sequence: TGTGCCAGCAGCCGAGGACTAGCGGTTTCGGATACGCAGTATTTT.

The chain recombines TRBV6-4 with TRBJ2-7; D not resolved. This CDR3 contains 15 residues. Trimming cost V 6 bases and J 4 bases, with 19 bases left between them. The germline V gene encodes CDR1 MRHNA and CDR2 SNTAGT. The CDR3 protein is CASSQFPGENYEQYF. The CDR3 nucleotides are TGTGCCAGCAGCCAGTTTCCCGGAGAGAATTACGAGCAGTACTTC.

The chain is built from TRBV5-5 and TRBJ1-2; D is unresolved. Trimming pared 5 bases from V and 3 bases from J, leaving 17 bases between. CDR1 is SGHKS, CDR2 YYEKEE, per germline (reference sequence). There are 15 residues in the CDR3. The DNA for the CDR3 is TGTGCCAGCAGGTCCGCGGCAGTCCCAGACTATGGCTACACCTTC. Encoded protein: CASRSAAVPDYGYTF. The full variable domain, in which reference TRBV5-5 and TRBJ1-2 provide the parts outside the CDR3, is DAGVTQSPTHLIKTRGQQVTLRCSPISGHKSVSWYQQVLGQGPQFIFQYYEKEERGRGNFPDRFSARQFPNYSSELNVNALLLGDSALYLCASRSAAVPDYGYTFGSGTRLTVV.

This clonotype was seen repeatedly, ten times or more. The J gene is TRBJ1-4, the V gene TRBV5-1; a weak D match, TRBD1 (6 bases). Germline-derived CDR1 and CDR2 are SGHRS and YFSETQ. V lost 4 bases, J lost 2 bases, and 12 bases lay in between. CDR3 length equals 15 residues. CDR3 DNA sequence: TGCGCCAGCAGCCTGAGGGGGGTCACTAATGAAAAACTGTTTTTT. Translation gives CASSLRGVTNEKLFF.

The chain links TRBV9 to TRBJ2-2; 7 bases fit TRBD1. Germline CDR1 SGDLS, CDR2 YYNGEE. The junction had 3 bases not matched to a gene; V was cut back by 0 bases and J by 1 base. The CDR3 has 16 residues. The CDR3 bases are TGTGCCAGCAGCGTAGGACAGGGCCAGAACACCGGGGAGCTGTTTTTT. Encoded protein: CASSVGQGQNTGELFF. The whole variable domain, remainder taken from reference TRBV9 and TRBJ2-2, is DSGVTQTPKHLITATGQRVTLRCSPRSGDLSVYWYQQSLDQGLQFLIQYYNGEERAKGNILERFSAQQFPDLHSELNLSSLELGDSALYFCASSVGQGQNTGELFFGEGSRLTVL.

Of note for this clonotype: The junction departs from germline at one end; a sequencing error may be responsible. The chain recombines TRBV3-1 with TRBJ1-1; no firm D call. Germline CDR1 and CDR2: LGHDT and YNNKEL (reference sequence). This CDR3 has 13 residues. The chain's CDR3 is CASSQERETEAFF. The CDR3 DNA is TGTGCCAGCAGCCAAGAACGGGAAACTGAGGCTTTCTTT.

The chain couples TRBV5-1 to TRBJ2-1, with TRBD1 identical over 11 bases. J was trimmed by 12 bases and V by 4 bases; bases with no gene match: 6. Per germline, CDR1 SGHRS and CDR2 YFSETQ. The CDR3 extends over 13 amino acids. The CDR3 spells CASSDGQGAMQFF. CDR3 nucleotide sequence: TGCGCCAGCAGCGACGGACAGGGGGCGATGCAGTTCTTC. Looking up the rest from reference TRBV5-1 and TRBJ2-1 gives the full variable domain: KAGVTQTPRYLIKTRGQQVTLSCSPISGHRSVSWYQQTPGQGLQFLFEYFSETQRNKGNFPGRFSGRQFSNSRSEMNVSTLELGDSALYLCASSDGQGAMQFFGPGTRLTVL.

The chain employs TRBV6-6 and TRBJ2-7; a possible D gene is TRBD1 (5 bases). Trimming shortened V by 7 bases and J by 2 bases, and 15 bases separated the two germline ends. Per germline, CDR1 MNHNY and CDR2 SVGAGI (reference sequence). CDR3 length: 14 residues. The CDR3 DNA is TGTGCCAGCACATTAACAGGCTCTCCCTACGAGCAGTACTTC. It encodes CASTLTGSPYEQYF.

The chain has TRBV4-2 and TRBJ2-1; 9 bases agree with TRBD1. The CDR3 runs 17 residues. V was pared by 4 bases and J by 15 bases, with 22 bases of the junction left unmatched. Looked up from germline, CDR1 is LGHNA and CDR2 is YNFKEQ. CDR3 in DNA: TGTGCCAGCAGCCGCGATCAGACAAACAGGGGGCGGCAGTCGGGGTTCTTC. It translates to CASSRDQTNRGRQSGFF.

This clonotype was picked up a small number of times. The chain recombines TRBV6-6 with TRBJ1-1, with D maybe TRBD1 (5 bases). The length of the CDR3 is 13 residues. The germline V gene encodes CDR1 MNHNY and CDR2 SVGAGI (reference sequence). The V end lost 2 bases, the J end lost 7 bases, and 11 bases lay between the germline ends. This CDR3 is CASSYGTRLEAFF. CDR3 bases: TGTGCCAGCAGTTACGGGACCCGTCTTGAAGCTTTCTTT.

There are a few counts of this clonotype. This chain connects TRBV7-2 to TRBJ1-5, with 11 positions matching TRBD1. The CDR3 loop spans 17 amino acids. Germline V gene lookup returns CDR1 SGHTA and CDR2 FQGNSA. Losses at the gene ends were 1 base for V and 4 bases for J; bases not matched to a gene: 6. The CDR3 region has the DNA TGTGCCAGCAGCTTAGTTTCTGGGGACAGGGGGAATCAGCCCCAGCATTTT. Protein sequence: CASSLVSGDRGNQPQHF.

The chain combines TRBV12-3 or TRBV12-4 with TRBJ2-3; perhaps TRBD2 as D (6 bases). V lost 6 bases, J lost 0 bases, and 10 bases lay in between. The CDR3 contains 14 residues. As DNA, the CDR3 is TGTGCCAGCAGGGTGCGGGGCAGCACAGATACGCAGTATTTT. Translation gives CASRVRGSTDTQYF.

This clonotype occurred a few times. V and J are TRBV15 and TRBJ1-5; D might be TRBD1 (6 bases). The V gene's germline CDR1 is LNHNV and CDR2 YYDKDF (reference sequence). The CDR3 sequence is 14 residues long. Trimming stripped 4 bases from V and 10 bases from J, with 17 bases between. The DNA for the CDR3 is TGTGCCACCAGCATCGGGACATTATTCCGACCCCAGCATTTT. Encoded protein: CATSIGTLFRPQHF.

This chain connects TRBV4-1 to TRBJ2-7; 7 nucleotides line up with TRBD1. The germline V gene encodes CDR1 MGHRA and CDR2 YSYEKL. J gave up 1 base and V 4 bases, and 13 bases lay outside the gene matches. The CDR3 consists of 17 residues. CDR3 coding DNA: TGCGCCAGCAGCCGGTCTGTCAGGGGGACGGCTTCCTACGAGCAGTACGTC. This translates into CASSRSVRGTASYEQYV.

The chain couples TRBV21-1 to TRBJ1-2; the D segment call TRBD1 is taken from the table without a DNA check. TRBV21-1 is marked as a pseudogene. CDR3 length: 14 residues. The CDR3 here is CASSPRGTKFGYTF. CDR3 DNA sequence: TGTGCCAGCAGCCCAAGGGGGACAAAGTTCGGCTACACCTTC.

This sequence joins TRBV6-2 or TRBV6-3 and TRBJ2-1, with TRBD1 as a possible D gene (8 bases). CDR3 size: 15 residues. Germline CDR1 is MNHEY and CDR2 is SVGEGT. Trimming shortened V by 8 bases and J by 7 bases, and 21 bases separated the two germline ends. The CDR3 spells CASLKPDRGGNEQFF. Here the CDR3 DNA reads TGTGCCAGCCTGAAACCAGACAGGGGAGGGAATGAGCAGTTCTTC.

CDR3 residues: CASNAGLAGETQYF. As DNA, the CDR3 is TGTGCCAGCAATGCCGGACTAGCTGGCGAGACCCAGTACTTC. This rearrangement joins TRBV7-2 to TRBJ2-5, with 8 bases that match TRBD2. CDR3 length equals 14 residues. After removal of 7 bases from V and 5 bases from J, the junction contained 9 bases not matched to a gene. CDR1 is SGHTA and CDR2 is FQGNSA in the germline V gene.

The CDR3 DNA reads TGTGCCAGCAGCTTGTTGCAGCTATCAACTAATGAAAAACTGTTTTTT. It specifies CASSLLQLSTNEKLFF. V gene TRBV5-6 combines with J gene TRBJ1-4; D not certain. The CDR3 contains 16 residues. Germline CDR1 and CDR2: SGHDT and YYEEEE. Trimming took off 1 base at V and 0 bases at J, with 10 bases between the two ends.

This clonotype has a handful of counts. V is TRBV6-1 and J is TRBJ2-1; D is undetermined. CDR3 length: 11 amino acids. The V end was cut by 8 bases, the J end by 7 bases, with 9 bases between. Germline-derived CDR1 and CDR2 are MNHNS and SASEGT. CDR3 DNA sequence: TGTGCCAGCTTTGAAGGGAATGAGCAGTTCTTC. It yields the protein CASFEGNEQFF.

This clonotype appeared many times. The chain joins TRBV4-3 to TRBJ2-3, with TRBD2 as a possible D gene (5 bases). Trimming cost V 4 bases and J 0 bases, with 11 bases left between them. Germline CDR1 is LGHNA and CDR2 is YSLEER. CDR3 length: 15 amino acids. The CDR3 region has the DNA TGCGCCAGCAGCCTAGAGGGCATGAGCACAGATACGCAGTATTTT. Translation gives CASSLEGMSTDTQYF.

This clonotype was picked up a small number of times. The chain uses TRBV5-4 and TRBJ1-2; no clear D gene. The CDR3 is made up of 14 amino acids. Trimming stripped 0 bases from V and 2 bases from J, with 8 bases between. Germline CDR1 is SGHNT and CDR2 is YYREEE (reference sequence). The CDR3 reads CASSLENGNYGYTF. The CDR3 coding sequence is TGTGCCAGCAGCTTGGAAAACGGGAACTATGGCTACACCTTC.

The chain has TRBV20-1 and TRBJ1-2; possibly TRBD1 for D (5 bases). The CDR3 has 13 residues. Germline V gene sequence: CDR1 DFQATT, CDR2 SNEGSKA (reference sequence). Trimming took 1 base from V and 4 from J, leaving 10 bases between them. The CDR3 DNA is TGCAGTGCTAGAGGGCCAGGGCGCTATGGCTACACCTTC. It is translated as CSARGPGRYGYTF.

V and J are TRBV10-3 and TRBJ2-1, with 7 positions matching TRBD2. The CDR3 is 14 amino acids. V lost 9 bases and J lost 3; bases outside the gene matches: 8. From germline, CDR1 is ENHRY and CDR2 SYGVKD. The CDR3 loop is CAIKGGGSYNEQFF. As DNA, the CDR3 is TGTGCCATAAAAGGCGGGGGAAGCTACAATGAGCAGTTCTTC.

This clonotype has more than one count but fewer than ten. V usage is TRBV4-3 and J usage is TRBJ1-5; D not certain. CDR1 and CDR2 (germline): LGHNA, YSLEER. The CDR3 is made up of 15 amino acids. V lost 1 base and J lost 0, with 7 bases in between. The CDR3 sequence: CASSQAWHSNQPQHF. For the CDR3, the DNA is TGCGCCAGCAGCCAAGCCTGGCATAGCAATCAGCCCCAGCATTTT.

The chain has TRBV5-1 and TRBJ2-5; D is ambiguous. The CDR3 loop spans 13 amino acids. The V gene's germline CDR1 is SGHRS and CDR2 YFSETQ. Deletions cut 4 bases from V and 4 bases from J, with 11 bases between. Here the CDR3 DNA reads TGCGCCAGCAGCGGGGTACTCGGAGAGACCCAGTACTTC. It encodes CASSGVLGETQYF.